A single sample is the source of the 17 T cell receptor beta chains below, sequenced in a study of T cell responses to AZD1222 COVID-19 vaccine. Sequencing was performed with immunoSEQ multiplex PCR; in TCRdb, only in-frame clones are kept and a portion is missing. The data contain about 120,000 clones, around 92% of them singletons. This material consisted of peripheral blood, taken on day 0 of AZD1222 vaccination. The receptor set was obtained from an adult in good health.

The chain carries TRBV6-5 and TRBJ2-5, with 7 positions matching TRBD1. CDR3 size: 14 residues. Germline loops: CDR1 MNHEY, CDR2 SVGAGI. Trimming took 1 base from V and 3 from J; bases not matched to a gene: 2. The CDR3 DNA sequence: TGTGCCAGCAGTTACTGGGACAGAAAAGAGACCCAGTACTTC. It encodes CASSYWDRKETQYF.

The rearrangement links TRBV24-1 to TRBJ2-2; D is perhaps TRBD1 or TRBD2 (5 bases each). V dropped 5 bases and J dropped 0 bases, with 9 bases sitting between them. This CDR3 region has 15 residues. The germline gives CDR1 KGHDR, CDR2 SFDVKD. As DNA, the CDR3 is TGTGCCACCAGTGGAGGGGCGACGAACACCGGGGAGCTGTTTTTT. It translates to CATSGGATNTGELFF.

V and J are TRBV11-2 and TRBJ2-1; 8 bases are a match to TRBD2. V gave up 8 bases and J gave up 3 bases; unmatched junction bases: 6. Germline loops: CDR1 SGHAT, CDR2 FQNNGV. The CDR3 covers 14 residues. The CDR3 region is CASAVSGGYNEQFF. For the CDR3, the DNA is TGTGCCAGCGCGGTGAGCGGGGGCTACAATGAGCAGTTCTTC. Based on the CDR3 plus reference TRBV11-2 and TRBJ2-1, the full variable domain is EAGVAQSPRYKIIEKRQSVAFWCNPISGHATLYWYQQILGQGPKLLIQFQNNGVVDDSQLPKDRFSAERLKGVDSTLKIQPAKLEDSAVYLCASAVSGGYNEQFFGPGTRLTVL.

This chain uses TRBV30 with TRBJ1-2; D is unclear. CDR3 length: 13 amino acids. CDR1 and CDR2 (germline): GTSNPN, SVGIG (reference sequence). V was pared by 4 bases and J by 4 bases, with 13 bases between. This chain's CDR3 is CAWKGQWVYGYTF. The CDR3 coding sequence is TGTGCCTGGAAAGGCCAGTGGGTCTATGGCTACACCTTC.

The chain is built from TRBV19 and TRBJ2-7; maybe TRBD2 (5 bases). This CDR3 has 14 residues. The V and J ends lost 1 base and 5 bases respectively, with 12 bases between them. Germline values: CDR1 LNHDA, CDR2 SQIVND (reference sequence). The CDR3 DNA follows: TGTGCCAGTAGTATAGGGTTAGCGTCGGACGAGCAGTACTTC. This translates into CASSIGLASDEQYF. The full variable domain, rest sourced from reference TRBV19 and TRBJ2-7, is DGGITQSPKYLFRKEGQNVTLSCEQNLNHDAMYWYRQDPGQGLRLIYYSQIVNDFQKGDIAEGYSVSREKKESFPLTVTSAQKNPTAFYLCASSIGLASDEQYFGPGTRLTVT.

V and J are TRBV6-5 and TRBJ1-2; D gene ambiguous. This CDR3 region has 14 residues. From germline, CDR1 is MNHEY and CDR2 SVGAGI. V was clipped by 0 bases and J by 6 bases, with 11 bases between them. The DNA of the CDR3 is TGTGCCAGCAGTTACTCACGAACAACGGATGGCTACACCTTC. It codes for CASSYSRTTDGYTF.

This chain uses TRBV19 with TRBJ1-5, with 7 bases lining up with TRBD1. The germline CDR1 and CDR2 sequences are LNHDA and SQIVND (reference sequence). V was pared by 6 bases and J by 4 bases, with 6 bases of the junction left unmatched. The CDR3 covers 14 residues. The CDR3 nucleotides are TGTGCCAGTAGCCCCGGGACAGTAAATCAGCCCCAGCATTTT. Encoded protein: CASSPGTVNQPQHF.

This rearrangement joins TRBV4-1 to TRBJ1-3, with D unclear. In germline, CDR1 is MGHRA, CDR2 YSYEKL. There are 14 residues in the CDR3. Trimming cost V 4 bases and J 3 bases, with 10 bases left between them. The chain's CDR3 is CASSLFSGGNTIYF. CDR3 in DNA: TGCGCCAGCAGCCTCTTTTCAGGTGGAAACACCATATATTTT.

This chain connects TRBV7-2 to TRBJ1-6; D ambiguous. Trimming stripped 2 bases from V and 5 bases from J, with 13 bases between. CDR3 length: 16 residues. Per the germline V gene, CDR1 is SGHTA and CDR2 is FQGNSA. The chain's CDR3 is CASSLWAGDHNSPLHF. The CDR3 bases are TGTGCCAGCAGCTTATGGGCGGGCGATCATAATTCACCCCTCCACTTT.

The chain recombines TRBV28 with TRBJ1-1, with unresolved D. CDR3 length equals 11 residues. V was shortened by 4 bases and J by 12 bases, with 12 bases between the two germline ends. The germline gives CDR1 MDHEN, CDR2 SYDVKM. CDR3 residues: CASSYAADPFF. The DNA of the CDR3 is TGTGCCAGCAGTTACGCAGCGGACCCTTTCTTT. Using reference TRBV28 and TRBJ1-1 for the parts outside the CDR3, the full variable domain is DVKVTQSSRYLVKRTGEKVFLECVQDMDHENMFWYRQDPGLGLRLIYFSYDVKMKEKGDIPEGYSVSREKKERFSLILESASTNQTSMYLCASSYAADPFFGQGTRLTVV.

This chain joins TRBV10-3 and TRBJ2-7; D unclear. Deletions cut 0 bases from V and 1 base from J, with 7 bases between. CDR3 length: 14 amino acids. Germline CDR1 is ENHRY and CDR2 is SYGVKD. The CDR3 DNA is TGTGCCATCAGTGAGTCGGACGGTTCCTACGAGCAGTACTTC. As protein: CAISESDGSYEQYF.

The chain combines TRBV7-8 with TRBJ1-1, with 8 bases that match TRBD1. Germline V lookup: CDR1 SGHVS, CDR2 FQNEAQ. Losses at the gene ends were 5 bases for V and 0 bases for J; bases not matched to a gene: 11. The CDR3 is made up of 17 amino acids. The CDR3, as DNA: TGTGCCAGCAGCCCAATTAGGGCCAGGGGGCTGAACACTGAAGCTTTCTTT. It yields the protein CASSPIRARGLNTEAFF.

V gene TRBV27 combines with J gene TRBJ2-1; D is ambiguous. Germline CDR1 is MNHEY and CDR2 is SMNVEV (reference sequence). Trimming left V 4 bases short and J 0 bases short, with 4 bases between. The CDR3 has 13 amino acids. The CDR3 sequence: CASSSPSYNEQFF. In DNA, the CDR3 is TGTGCCAGCAGTTCCCCCTCCTACAATGAGCAGTTCTTC.

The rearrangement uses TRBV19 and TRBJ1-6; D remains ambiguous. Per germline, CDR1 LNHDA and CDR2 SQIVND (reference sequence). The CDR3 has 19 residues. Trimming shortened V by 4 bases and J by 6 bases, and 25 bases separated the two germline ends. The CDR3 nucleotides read TGTGCCAGTAGTACCTTCCCGCCAACATACAGTCCTCTTAATTCACCCCTCCACTTT. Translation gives CASSTFPPTYSPLNSPLHF.

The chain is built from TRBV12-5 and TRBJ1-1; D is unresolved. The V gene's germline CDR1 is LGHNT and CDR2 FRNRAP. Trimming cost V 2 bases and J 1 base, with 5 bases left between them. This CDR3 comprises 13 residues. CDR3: CASGLSENTEAFF. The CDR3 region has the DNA TGTGCTAGTGGTTTGTCAGAGAACACTGAAGCTTTCTTT.

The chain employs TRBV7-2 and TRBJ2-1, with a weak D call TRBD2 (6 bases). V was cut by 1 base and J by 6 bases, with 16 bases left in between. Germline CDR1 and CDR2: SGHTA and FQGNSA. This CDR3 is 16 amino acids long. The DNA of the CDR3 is TGTGCCAGCAGCTTAGGTTTTGTGCGGGGAGGCAATGAGCAGTTCTTC. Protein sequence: CASSLGFVRGGNEQFF.

The CDR3 reads CASSLRQGPYNEQFF. CDR3 DNA: TGTGCCAGTAGTCTTCGACAGGGACCCTACAATGAGCAGTTCTTC. V usage is TRBV19 and J usage is TRBJ2-1; TRBD1 aligns across 7 bases. Germline CDR1 LNHDA, CDR2 SQIVND (reference sequence). Germline trimming cut 5 bases from V and 2 bases from J; bases unmatched to any gene: 6. The CDR3 has 15 amino acids.